This T cell receptor beta chain came from a study of cytomegalovirus exposure and HLA in healthy donors. This clone has a count of ten or more. Its antigen is currently unknown. The study, taken as a whole, reports: An analysis was carried out later, and it reportedly showed fewer N-insertions in an Asian-associated ancestry cluster than the approximately 670-donor mean.

Each of the donors was a healthy bone marrow donor. V lost 4 bases, J lost 5 bases, and 20 bases lay in between. Germline values: CDR1 LGHNA, CDR2 YSLEER. This CDR3 contains 16 residues. Researchers ran the PCR with 60 Vbeta and 13 Jbeta primers. TCRdb keeps only in-frame clones here, not all; method: immunoSEQ multiplex PCR. The sample contains more than 100,000 clones, approximately 10% of which appear only once. Sequenced material: PBMCs. The clonotype comes from a woman aged 40 to 50 in good health and CMV-seropositive. The rearrangement links TRBV4-3 to TRBJ1-1, with D perhaps TRBD1 (6 bases). The CDR3 loop reads CASSRRGKGKGTEAFF. The CDR3 bases are TGCGCCAGCAGCCGAAGGGGGAAGGGCAAGGGAACTGAAGCTTTCTTT.